Below, 8 T cell receptor beta chains from the same sample are listed, as sequenced in a study of spatial heterogeneity in lung cancer. TCRdb independently ran MiXCR on the 5' RACE reads; one entry per CDR3 protein. The sample contains 11,000 to 15,000 distinct CDR3 sequences, about a tenth of which appear only once. The time point is: sample taken at primary tumor resection. No cells were sorted before sequencing. The whole RNA sequenced was extracted from tumor, nontumor lung or frozen PBMC. This material consisted of PBMCs, taken at surgery. These receptors all come from a male donor with early-stage non-small cell lung cancer.

This clonotype has ten or more counts. DNA for the CDR3: TGTGCCAGCAGCTTAGCGGGGAGCTCCTACAATGAGCAGTTCTTC. This sequence encodes CASSLAGSSYNEQFF. The V call is TRBV7-2, the J call TRBJ2-1; D is perhaps TRBD2 (5 bases). Between the trimmed V and J ends, which lost 0 bases and 0 bases, there was a span of 6 bases. The CDR3 is made up of 15 amino acids. Germline V lookup: CDR1 SGHTA, CDR2 FQGNSA. The variable domain in full, with the rest retrieved from reference TRBV7-2 and TRBJ2-1, is GAGVSQSPSNKVTEKGKDVELRCDPISGHTALYWYRQSLGQGLEFLIYFQGNSAPDKSGLPSDRFSAERTGGSVSTLTIQRTQQEDSAVYLCASSLAGSSYNEQFFGPGTRLTVL.

The V call is TRBV3-1, the J call TRBJ2-7, with 9 bases fitting TRBD2. The V gene end was trimmed by 3 bases and the J gene end by 2 bases; junction bases not matched to a gene: 8. The CDR3 has 16 residues. Germline V gene sequence: CDR1 LGHDT, CDR2 YNNKEL (reference sequence). CDR3 sequence: CASSQITIAGAYEQYF. CDR3 DNA: TGTGCCAGCAGCCAGATCACTATAGCGGGGGCCTACGAGCAGTACTTC.

Details on this clonotype: The DNA is omitted, as the CDR3 cannot be located on it reliably, and the CDR3 follows TCRdb's listing. The V and J genes are TRBV6-2 or TRBV6-3 and TRBJ2-5; the DNA was not compared with TRBD2, the D call given in the table. Germline CDR1 and CDR2: MNHEY and SVGEGT. The CDR3 numbers 14 amino acids, ends counted. CDR3 amino acids: CASSYWASGSRIHF.

This clonotype was counted only a few times. The chain links TRBV20-1 to TRBJ2-1; 10 nucleotides match TRBD2. Per germline, CDR1 DFQATT and CDR2 SNEGSKA (reference sequence). J gave up 10 bases and V 3 bases, and 9 bases lay outside the gene matches. This CDR3 contains 14 residues. The CDR3 loop reads CSASLVAGGKEQFF. The CDR3 bases are TGCAGTGCTAGTTTGGTAGCGGGAGGAAAAGAGCAGTTCTTC.

This clonotype was recorded many times. The rearrangement joins TRBV20-1 to TRBJ1-1; D unresolved. The CDR3 runs to 16 residues. Germline-derived CDR1 and CDR2 are DFQATT and SNEGSKA (reference sequence). V was shortened by 6 bases and J by 1 base, with 21 bases between the two germline ends. The CDR3 here is CSAPTTVPPRNTEAFF. In DNA, the CDR3 is TGCAGTGCCCCGACGACTGTACCTCCGAGGAACACTGAAGCTTTCTTT.

This clonotype was seen ten or more times. The chain links TRBV9 to TRBJ2-5; TRBD1 or TRBD2 may be the D gene (5 bases each). The CDR3 loop spans 14 amino acids. Deletions cut 3 bases from V and 5 bases from J, with 14 bases between. Germline-derived CDR1 and CDR2 are SGDLS and YYNGEE. CDR3 protein: CASSAGLGGETQYF. CDR3 nucleotides: TGTGCCAGCAGCGCCGGACTTGGGGGTGAGACCCAGTACTTC.

This clonotype showed up many times. The V call is TRBV3-1, the J call TRBJ1-2; D gene unclear. CDR1 is LGHDT and CDR2 is YNNKEL in the germline V gene (reference sequence). This CDR3 contains 13 residues. With 2 bases removed from V and 3 bases from J, the gap between germline ends came to 7 bases. CDR3 in amino acids: CASSQSADYGYTF. For the CDR3, the DNA is TGTGCCAGCAGCCAATCCGCCGACTATGGCTACACCTTC.

This clonotype was seen at least ten times. The V gene is TRBV12-3 or TRBV12-4, the J gene TRBJ2-1, with TRBD2 matching 12 bases. The CDR3 totals 16 residues. Trimming cost V 4 bases and J 4 bases; bases outside gene matches: 5. Here the CDR3 reads CASSSTSGRKYNEQFF. The DNA of the CDR3 is TGTGCCAGCAGTTCAACTAGCGGGAGGAAATACAATGAGCAGTTCTTC.